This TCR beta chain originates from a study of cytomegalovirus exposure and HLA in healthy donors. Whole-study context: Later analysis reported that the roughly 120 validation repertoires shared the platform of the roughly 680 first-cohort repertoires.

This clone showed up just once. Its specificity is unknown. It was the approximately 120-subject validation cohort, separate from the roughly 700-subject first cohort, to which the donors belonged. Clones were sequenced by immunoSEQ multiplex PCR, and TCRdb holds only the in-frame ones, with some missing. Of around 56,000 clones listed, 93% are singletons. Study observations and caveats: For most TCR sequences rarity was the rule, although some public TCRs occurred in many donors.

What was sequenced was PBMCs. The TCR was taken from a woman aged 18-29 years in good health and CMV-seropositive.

The CDR3 region has the DNA TGTGCCAGCAGCTTGAGAGGGGGCTACACCGGGGAGCTGTTTTTT. Translating gives CASSLRGGYTGELFF. The rearrangement joins TRBV5-6 to TRBJ2-2, with TRBD1 matching 7 bases. The CDR3 has 15 amino acids. J gave up 3 bases and V 1 base, and 3 bases lay outside the gene matches. The V gene's germline CDR1 is SGHDT and CDR2 YYEEEE.